The entry that follows covers one T cell receptor beta chain sequence. The antigen is undetermined. This sample is drawn from a study of T-cell memory formation after mild COVID-19. At the level of the study: The two donors had largely donor-specific TCR clusters. Whole-study results and caveats: Confirmation of SARS-CoV-2 specificity was lacking for second-wave clones peaking day 37. Day 15 to 85 contractors were CD4/CD8 balanced; later expanders leaned CD4+. There were some responding clones in pre-infection memory, which suggested that cross-reactive memory had joined.

Trimming removed 4 bases from V and 4 bases from J, with 16 bases in between. Germline CDR1 is LGHNA and CDR2 is YNFKEQ. This CDR3 has 15 amino acids. TCRdb reprocessed the 5' RACE reads with MiXCR, giving one entry per CDR3 protein. The sample lists some 120,000 distinct CDR3 sequences; about 18% were seen once. Sample: PBMCs or a T cell subset sorted from them (not recorded which). V gene TRBV4-2 combines with J gene TRBJ1-2; weak D call: TRBD1 (5 bases). This TCR was recovered from a man between 18 and 35 years old who had mild COVID-19 (a few samples of this study predate the infection). Cell type and time point are not known. The CDR3 protein is CASSPGTRGVYGYTF. The CDR3 DNA sequence: TGTGCCAGCAGCCCCGGGACCCGAGGCGTCTATGGCTACACCTTC.